One and the same sample provided the 28 T cell receptor beta chains below, sequenced in a study of CD8 T cells in Susac syndrome. The authors reverse transcribed about 0.5 to 1 ug RNA with random hexamers. One entry per CDR3 protein, called by TCRdb with MiXCR from the immunoSEQ multiplex PCR reads. The top ten hold roughly 0.13% of the sample, which has 150,000 to 200,000 distinct CDR3 sequences, about 95% seen once. Specimen: CD4+ T cells from PBMCs. The receptors were gathered from a human donor in good health.

V is TRBV20-1 and J is TRBJ1-1, with D uncertain. Trimming took off 6 bases at V and 2 bases at J, with 7 bases between the two ends. Per the germline V gene, CDR1 is DFQATT and CDR2 is SNEGSKA (reference sequence). This CDR3 is 11 amino acids long. Here the CDR3 DNA reads TGCAGTGCCCGCGTCAACACTGAAGCTTTCTTT. Protein: CSARVNTEAFF.

The CDR3 loop reads CASSFRWAYEQYF. CDR3 nucleotides: TGTGCCAGCAGCTTTCGTTGGGCCTACGAGCAGTACTTC. This chain joins TRBV3-1 and TRBJ2-7, with D unclear. V dropped 5 bases and J dropped 2 bases, with 10 bases sitting between them. CDR3 length: 13 residues. The germline V gene encodes CDR1 LGHDT and CDR2 YNNKEL (reference sequence).

This clonotype was counted a single time. The V gene is TRBV6-5, the J gene TRBJ2-5, with TRBD1 identical over 7 bases. This CDR3 is 15 amino acids long. Trimming at V came to 4 bases and at J to 4 bases, leaving 9 bases not matched to a gene. CDR1 MNHEY and CDR2 SVGAGI come from the germline V gene. The CDR3, as DNA: TGTGCCAGCAGTTCCCACGACAGGGTAGGAGAGACCCAGTACTTC. Translation: CASSSHDRVGETQYF.

The gene calls are TRBV12-3 or TRBV12-4 and TRBJ2-7, with TRBD1 matching 7 bases. The CDR3 contains 12 residues. With 7 bases clipped from V and 0 bases from J, the junction kept 0 bases outside the gene matches. CDR3 DNA sequence: TGTGCCAGCACAGGGGGCTCCTACGAGCAGTACTTC. It is translated as CASTGGSYEQYF.

The chain has TRBV20-1 and TRBJ2-5; perhaps TRBD2 as D (6 bases). Germline V gene data show CDR1 as DFQATT and CDR2 as SNEGSKA (reference sequence). The length of the CDR3 is 11 residues. V shed 6 bases and J shed 5 bases, with 10 bases lying between them. CDR3 in DNA: TGCAGTGCCCTAGCGCGGGAGACCCAGTACTTC. Translating gives CSALARETQYF.

The rearrangement joins TRBV30 to TRBJ1-5; D call uncertain. The germline gives CDR1 GTSNPN, CDR2 SVGIG (reference sequence). This CDR3 has 14 amino acids. V was cut by 0 bases and J by 5 bases, with 11 bases left in between. This chain's CDR3 is CAWSVGVWDQPQHF. CDR3 bases: TGTGCCTGGAGTGTCGGGGTTTGGGATCAGCCCCAGCATTTT.

V usage is TRBV20-1 and J usage is TRBJ1-1; D may be TRBD1 (5 bases). Per germline, CDR1 DFQATT and CDR2 SNEGSKA (reference sequence). Trimming removed 3 bases at V and 4 bases at J, with 9 bases between. This CDR3 region has 12 residues. The CDR3 loop reads CSASHGGTEAFF. In nucleotides, the CDR3 is TGCAGTGCTAGCCATGGGGGCACTGAAGCTTTCTTT.

V and J are TRBV20-1 and TRBJ2-5; D not resolved. The CDR3 is 14 amino acids. Trimming shortened V by 6 bases and J by 0 bases, and 14 bases separated the two germline ends. The germline CDR1 and CDR2 sequences are DFQATT and SNEGSKA (reference sequence). CDR3 nucleotide sequence: TGCAGTGCCCTCGGCGGCCTCTACCAAGAGACCCAGTACTTC. It specifies CSALGGLYQETQYF.

This chain uses TRBV19 with TRBJ1-2; D gene ambiguous. Trimming cost V 3 bases and J 2 bases, with 7 bases left between them. Germline CDR1 reads LNHDA; CDR2 reads SQIVND (reference sequence). The CDR3 is made up of 13 amino acids. The CDR3 DNA sequence: TGTGCCAGTAGTATTCTGGAGAACTATGGCTACACCTTC. Encoded protein: CASSILENYGYTF.

The J gene is TRBJ2-7, the V gene TRBV20-1, with D perhaps matching TRBD2 (5 bases). Germline CDR1 is DFQATT and CDR2 is SNEGSKA (reference sequence). The CDR3 is 14 residues long. V dropped 4 bases and J dropped 7 bases, with 20 bases sitting between them. In nucleotides, the CDR3 is TGCAGTGCTATCACAGAGGGCCCTACGGAAGAGCAGTACTTC. Amino acids: CSAITEGPTEEQYF.

The genes are TRBV3-1 and TRBJ1-6, with D hard to call. Germline-derived CDR1 and CDR2 are LGHDT and YNNKEL (reference sequence). V was shortened by 8 bases and J by 5 bases, with 10 bases between the two germline ends. This CDR3 has 13 residues. CDR3 sequence (DNA): TGTGCCAGCCGGCGGGGAGATAATTCACCCCTCCACTTT. Encoded protein: CASRRGDNSPLHF.

The chain couples TRBV3-1 to TRBJ2-4, with a possible D match to TRBD2 (5 bases). CDR3 length equals 12 residues. The germline CDR1 and CDR2 sequences are LGHDT and YNNKEL (reference sequence). The V end was cut by 1 base, the J end by 9 bases, with 7 bases between. Here the CDR3 DNA reads TGTGCCAGCAGCCAAGCAGCGGCCATTCAGTACTTC. It codes for CASSQAAAIQYF. The full variable domain, its missing parts supplied by reference TRBV3-1 and TRBJ2-4, is DTAVSQTPKYLVTQMGNDKSIKCEQNLGHDTMYWYKQDSKKFLKIMFSYNNKELIINETVPNRFSPKSPDKAHLNLHINSLELGDSAVYFCASSQAAAIQYFGAGTRLSVL.

The genes are TRBV20-1 and TRBJ2-1; TRBD2 matches 10 bases. Trimming at V came to 6 bases and at J to 5 bases, leaving 1 base not matched to a gene. Germline assignment: CDR1 DFQATT and CDR2 SNEGSKA (reference sequence). This CDR3 has 12 amino acids. The CDR3 is CSATSGDNEQFF. CDR3 in DNA: TGCAGTGCAACTAGCGGGGACAATGAGCAGTTCTTC.

V is TRBV29-1 and J is TRBJ1-1; D is undetermined. Trimming took off 3 bases at V and 5 bases at J, with 13 bases between the two ends. This CDR3 comprises 13 residues. CDR1 and CDR2 from the germline V gene are SQVTM and ANQGSEA. The CDR3 DNA follows: TGCAGCGTTGATGGACTGGGGATTACTGAAGCTTTCTTT. Translation gives CSVDGLGITEAFF.

To note about this clonotype: The germline gene is not matched at one end of the junction; a read error may be the cause. The chain uses TRBV9 and TRBJ2-7; no definite D call. This CDR3 region has 13 residues. Per germline, CDR1 SGDLS and CDR2 YYNGEE. The CDR3 loop reads CASSVGQSHEQYF. The CDR3 DNA reads as TGTGCCAGCAGCGTAGGGCAGTCCCACGAGCAGTATTTC. Using reference TRBV9 and TRBJ2-7 for the parts outside the CDR3, the full variable domain is DSGVTQTPKHLITATGQRVTLRCSPRSGDLSVYWYQQSLDQGLQFLIQYYNGEERAKGNILERFSAQQFPDLHSELNLSSLELGDSALYFCASSVGQSHEQYFGPGTRLTVT.

This chain links TRBV20-1 with TRBJ2-3; D might be TRBD1 or TRBD2, each matching 6 bases. Per the germline V gene, CDR1 is DFQATT and CDR2 is SNEGSKA (reference sequence). This CDR3 region has 15 residues. Between the trimmed V and J ends, which lost 1 base and 0 bases, there was a span of 11 bases. The CDR3 bases are TGCAGTGCTAGAGGGGGGGCGGGAAGCACAGATACGCAGTATTTT. It encodes CSARGGAGSTDTQYF.

This sequence joins TRBV29-1 and TRBJ2-3; 8 bases are shared with TRBD1. In germline, CDR1 is SQVTM, CDR2 ANQGSEA. J lost 0 bases, V lost 4 bases, and 3 bases had no gene match. CDR3 size: 14 residues. The CDR3 DNA follows: TGCAGCGTTGGGACAGGGAGCAGCACAGATACGCAGTATTTT. Translating gives CSVGTGSSTDTQYF.

This rearrangement joins TRBV10-3 to TRBJ2-1; D might be TRBD2 (6 bases). Trimming cost V 4 bases and J 5 bases, with 12 bases left between them. The germline CDR1 and CDR2 sequences are ENHRY and SYGVKD. The CDR3 spans 14 residues. Written as DNA, the CDR3 is TGTGCCATCAGTGGCGGGACTCTAGACAATGAGCAGTTCTTC. This codes for CAISGGTLDNEQFF.

The V and J genes are TRBV12-3 or TRBV12-4 and TRBJ2-1; D is perhaps TRBD1 or TRBD2 (5 bases each). V was clipped by 7 bases and J by 4 bases, with 14 bases between them. CDR3 length equals 14 residues. Here the CDR3 DNA reads TGTGCCAGCACAGTTAGTGGGGGATACAATGAGCAGTTCTTC. Its protein product is CASTVSGGYNEQFF.

This chain connects TRBV14 to TRBJ2-7; D is perhaps TRBD1 (5 bases). Germline CDR1 is SGHDN and CDR2 is FVKESK. The germline V and J ends were trimmed by 1 base and 5 bases, with 9 bases remaining between them. The CDR3 extends over 13 amino acids. The CDR3 region has the DNA TGTGCCAGCAGCCAAGGATTCAGGGACGAGCAGTACTTC. This encodes CASSQGFRDEQYF.

V gene TRBV9 combines with J gene TRBJ2-3; D ambiguous. This CDR3 contains 12 residues. The germline gives CDR1 SGDLS, CDR2 YYNGEE. The germline V and J ends were trimmed by 0 bases and 3 bases, with 2 bases remaining between them. CDR3 sequence reads: CASSVATDTQYF. CDR3 nucleotides: TGTGCCAGCAGCGTAGCTACAGATACGCAGTATTTT.

In DNA form, the CDR3 reads TGCAGTGCCGCCGGGGACACTGAAGCTTTCTTT. Its translation is CSAAGDTEAFF. The V call is TRBV20-1, the J call TRBJ1-1; D gene uncertain. Germline V gene sequence: CDR1 DFQATT, CDR2 SNEGSKA (reference sequence). The CDR3 runs to 11 residues. With 6 bases removed from V and 3 bases from J, the gap between germline ends came to 8 bases.

This chain joins TRBV5-1 and TRBJ2-5, with D unclear. CDR1 and CDR2 (germline): SGHRS, YFSETQ. The CDR3 consists of 14 residues. V was clipped by 2 bases and J by 2 bases, with 10 bases between them. This CDR3 is CASSLRTQQETQYF. Here the CDR3 DNA reads TGCGCCAGCAGCTTAAGGACCCAACAAGAGACCCAGTACTTC.

V is TRBV2 and J is TRBJ1-5, with 8 nucleotides matching TRBD1. J lost 5 bases, V lost 3 bases, and 0 bases had no gene match. This CDR3 is built from 13 residues. Germline CDR1 is SNHLY and CDR2 is FYNNEI. CDR3 loop: CASSETGDQPQHF. CDR3 sequence (DNA): TGTGCCAGCAGTGAGACAGGGGATCAGCCCCAGCATTTT.

The chain is built from TRBV29-1 and TRBJ2-7; D not resolved. The CDR3 spans 12 residues. The V gene lost 7 bases and the J gene lost 4 bases, with 14 bases spanning the gap. Germline-derived CDR1 and CDR2 are SQVTM and ANQGSEA. Here the CDR3 reads CSAAASGYEQYF. The CDR3 region has the DNA TGCAGCGCCGCTGCTAGTGGGTACGAGCAGTACTTC.

V and J are TRBV7-9 and TRBJ2-7; possible D gene TRBD1, 6 bases. V was clipped by 2 bases and J by 1 base, with 9 bases between them. The CDR3 runs to 14 residues. Germline lookup yields CDR1 SEHNR and CDR2 FQNEAQ (reference sequence). The CDR3, as DNA: TGTGCCAGCAGCTTACAACAGGGATCCTACGAGCAGTACTTC. Residues: CASSLQQGSYEQYF.

V and J are TRBV2 and TRBJ2-1; tentative D call: TRBD2 (5 bases). The ends were cut back, 2 bases at V and 5 bases at J, with 10 bases in the middle. This CDR3 spans 14 amino acids. Looked up from germline, CDR1 is SNHLY and CDR2 is FYNNEI. CDR3 DNA: TGTGCCAGCAGTGAAAGACGGGGAAACAATGAGCAGTTCTTC. Amino acids: CASSERRGNNEQFF.

This clonotype came up a few times. This chain connects TRBV7-2 to TRBJ1-5; D is unresolved. V gave up 1 base and J gave up 4 bases, with 8 bases separating them. CDR3 length: 14 amino acids. Germline loops: CDR1 SGHTA, CDR2 FQGNSA. CDR3 in amino acids: CASSLETVNQPQHF. For the CDR3, the DNA is TGTGCCAGCAGCTTAGAAACAGTTAATCAGCCCCAGCATTTT.